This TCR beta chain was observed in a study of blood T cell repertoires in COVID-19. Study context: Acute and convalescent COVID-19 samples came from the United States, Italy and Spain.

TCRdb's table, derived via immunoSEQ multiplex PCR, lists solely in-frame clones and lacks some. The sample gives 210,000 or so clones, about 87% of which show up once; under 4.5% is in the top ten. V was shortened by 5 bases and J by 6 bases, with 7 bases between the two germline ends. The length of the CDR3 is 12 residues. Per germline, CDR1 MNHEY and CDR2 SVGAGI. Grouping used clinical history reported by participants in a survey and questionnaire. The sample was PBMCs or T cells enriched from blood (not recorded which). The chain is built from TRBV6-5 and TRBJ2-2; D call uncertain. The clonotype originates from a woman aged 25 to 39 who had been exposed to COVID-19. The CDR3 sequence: CASSREAGELFF. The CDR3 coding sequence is TGTGCCAGCAGTCGAGAGGCCGGGGAGCTGTTTTTT.